The 10 T cell receptor beta chains reported below all come from one sample, sequenced in a study of T cells in Graves' hyperthyroidism and ophthalmopathy. Regions amplified from RNA transcripts were the TCR beta CDR3 regions. First-round RT-PCR of the TCR CDR3 relied on the HTBI primer set. In TCRdb, the multiplex PCR reads were re-called with MiXCR into one record per CDR3 protein. The sample shows about 620,000 distinct CDR3 sequences, 15% to 20% of them seen only once. Sequenced: blood. Every receptor here comes from a woman in her thirties with Graves' hyperthyroidism.

The chain couples TRBV7-9 to TRBJ2-2; 9 bases match TRBD2. Germline CDR1 reads SEHNR; CDR2 reads FQNEAQ (reference sequence). Germline trimming cut 5 bases from V and 0 bases from J; bases unmatched to any gene: 7. The CDR3 is made up of 17 amino acids. The CDR3 nucleotides read TGTGCCAGCAGCCCTGGGAGCGGGAGGCCGAACACCGGGGAGCTGTTTTTT. Translation: CASSPGSGRPNTGELFF. The full variable domain, rest sourced from reference TRBV7-9 and TRBJ2-2, is DTGVSQNPRHKITKRGQNVTFRCDPISEHNRLYWYRQTLGQGPEFLTYFQNEAQLEKSRLLSDRFSAERPKGSFSTLEIQRTEQGDSAMYLCASSPGSGRPNTGELFFGEGSRLTVL.

This clonotype was counted between two and nine times. The chain couples TRBV19 to TRBJ1-1; D is ambiguous. The CDR3 length is 13 residues. Per the germline V gene, CDR1 is LNHDA and CDR2 is SQIVND (reference sequence). The ends were cut back, 2 bases at V and 3 bases at J, with 7 bases in the middle. The CDR3 sequence is CASSIRQYTEAFF. The CDR3 DNA sequence: TGTGCCAGTAGTATAAGGCAGTACACTGAAGCTTTCTTT.

This clonotype showed up just a few times. The V gene is TRBV6-1, the J gene TRBJ1-5; no definite D call. The CDR3 sequence is 13 residues long. The V end lost 0 bases, the J end lost 6 bases, and 6 bases lay between the germline ends. Germline V lookup: CDR1 MNHNS, CDR2 SASEGT. CDR3 amino acids: CASSEAGGQPQHF. The DNA for the CDR3 is TGTGCCAGCAGTGAAGCAGGCGGTCAGCCCCAGCATTTT.

This clonotype was seen ten or more times. The V and J genes are TRBV28 and TRBJ1-6, with D perhaps matching TRBD1 (6 bases). Trimming took 5 bases from V and 7 from J, leaving 15 bases between them. Germline CDR1 is MDHEN and CDR2 is SYDVKM. The CDR3 is made up of 15 amino acids. The CDR3 DNA reads TGTGCCAGCAGTAATGGGGGGGCCACCAATTCACCCCTCCACTTT. Translation gives CASSNGGATNSPLHF.

V and J are TRBV6-1 and TRBJ2-4; 7 nucleotides agree with TRBD1. CDR1 is MNHNS, CDR2 SASEGT, per germline. Trimming took 0 bases from V and 2 from J; bases not matched to a gene: 10. This CDR3 spans 18 amino acids. In DNA form, the CDR3 reads TGTGCCAGCAGTGAAGCGCTTCCCAGGGGGTTAACCAAAAACATTCAGTACTTC. Translation gives CASSEALPRGLTKNIQYF.

This clonotype occurred many times. V usage is TRBV28 and J usage is TRBJ2-1, with D hard to call. The CDR3 is made up of 16 amino acids. V was pared by 5 bases and J by 0 bases, with 14 bases between. The germline V gene has CDR1 MDHEN and CDR2 SYDVKM. CDR3 bases: TGTGCCAGCAGTACCCCCCGGTTACCCTCCTACAATGAGCAGTTCTTC. It is translated as CASSTPRLPSYNEQFF.

Here the CDR3 reads CASSSRGLASIATQYF. In nucleotides, the CDR3 is TGTGCCAGCAGCTCACGGGGACTCGCGTCTATTGCGACCCAGTACTTC. J is TRBJ2-5 and V is TRBV7-9; a possible D gene is TRBD2 (6 bases). The CDR3 totals 16 residues. V lost 4 bases and J lost 7, with 22 bases in between. Germline V gene sequence: CDR1 SEHNR, CDR2 FQNEAQ (reference sequence).

A few counts support this clonotype. This chain links TRBV6-2 or TRBV6-3 with TRBJ2-7; D is possibly TRBD1 (5 bases). The CDR3 sequence is 12 residues long. Germline values: CDR1 MNHEY, CDR2 SVGEGT. Between the trimmed V and J ends, which lost 7 bases and 7 bases, there was a span of 14 bases. The CDR3 spells CASTGPSGEQYF. The DNA of the CDR3 is TGTGCCAGCACTGGGCCTTCAGGGGAGCAGTACTTC.

This clonotype was found a few times. V usage is TRBV6-5 and J usage is TRBJ2-7; D possibly corresponds to TRBD1 (5 bases). The CDR3 runs 15 residues. Trimming removed 2 bases at V and 0 bases at J, with 11 bases between. The germline gives CDR1 MNHEY, CDR2 SVGAGI. The CDR3 region is CASSYVQGNSYEQYF. Here the CDR3 DNA reads TGTGCCAGCAGTTACGTTCAGGGCAACTCCTACGAGCAGTACTTC.

The CDR3: CASSIPGTGPTGELFF. CDR3 nucleotides: TGTGCCAGCAGTATTCCCGGGACAGGGCCCACCGGGGAGCTGTTTTTT. This chain uses TRBV2 with TRBJ2-2, with TRBD1 identical over 9 bases. In germline, CDR1 is SNHLY, CDR2 FYNNEI. The CDR3 totals 16 residues. Losses at the gene ends were 5 bases for V and 4 bases for J; bases not matched to a gene: 8.